Listed here are 2 T cell receptor beta chains from one sample, sequenced in a study of preoperative IRX-2 immunotherapy in early breast cancer. Described treatment: preoperative locoregional IRX-2 cytokine immunotherapy. The data were produced by immunoSEQ multiplex PCR, yet TCRdb's version contains in-frame clones alone and is incomplete. The sample lists 30,000 to 45,000 clones, roughly four fifths seen once, with about 1.5% in the top ten. Sequenced here: lymph node tissue, sampled after IRX-2 immunotherapy. The origin of the receptors is a human donor with breast cancer.

This clone showed up just a few times. The chain joins TRBV19 to TRBJ2-1, with 8 nucleotides matching TRBD1. This CDR3 is built from 18 residues. Trimming at V came to 5 bases and at J to 4 bases, leaving 16 bases not matched to a gene. CDR1 is LNHDA, CDR2 SQIVND, per germline (reference sequence). In nucleotides, the CDR3 is TGTGCCAGTAGTGATCGGCGACTGGCGGGACAGGAATACAATGAGCAGTTCTTC. Residues: CASSDRRLAGQEYNEQFF.

The chain couples TRBV6-8 to TRBJ1-6; no reliable D call. Between the trimmed V and J ends, which lost 6 bases and 8 bases, there was a span of 14 bases. The CDR3 is made up of 14 amino acids. Germline lookup yields CDR1 MNHGY and CDR2 SAAAGT. The DNA of the CDR3 is TGTGCCAGCAGAGTTTCGGGTGAATATTCACCCCTCCACTTT. It translates to CASRVSGEYSPLHF.